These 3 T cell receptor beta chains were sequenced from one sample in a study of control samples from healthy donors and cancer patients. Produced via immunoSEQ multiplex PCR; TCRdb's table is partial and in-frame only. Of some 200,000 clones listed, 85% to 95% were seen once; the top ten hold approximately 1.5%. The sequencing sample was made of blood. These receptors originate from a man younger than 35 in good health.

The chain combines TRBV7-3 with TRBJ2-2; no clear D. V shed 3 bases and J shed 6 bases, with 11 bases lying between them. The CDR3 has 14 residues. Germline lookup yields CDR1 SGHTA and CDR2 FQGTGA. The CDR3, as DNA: TGTGCCAGCAGCTTTGTGGGCCGTCCCGGGGAGCTGTTTTTT. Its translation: CASSFVGRPGELFF.

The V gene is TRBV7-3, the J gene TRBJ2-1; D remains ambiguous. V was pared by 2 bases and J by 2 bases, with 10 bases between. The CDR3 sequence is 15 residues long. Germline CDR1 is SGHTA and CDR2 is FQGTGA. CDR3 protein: CASSLVSATYNEQFF. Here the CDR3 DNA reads TGTGCCAGCAGCTTAGTTTCAGCGACCTACAATGAGCAGTTCTTC. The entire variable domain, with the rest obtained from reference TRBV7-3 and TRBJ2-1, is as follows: GAGVSQTPSNKVTEKGKYVELRCDPISGHTALYWYRQSLGQGPEFLIYFQGTGAADDSGLPNDRFFAVRPEGSVSTLKIQRTERGDSAVYLCASSLVSATYNEQFFGPGTRLTVL.

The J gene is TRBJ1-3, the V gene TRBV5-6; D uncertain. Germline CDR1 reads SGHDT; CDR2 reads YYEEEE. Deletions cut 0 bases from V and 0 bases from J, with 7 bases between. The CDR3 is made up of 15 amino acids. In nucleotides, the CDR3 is TGTGCCAGCAGCTTGGAGAGGTTCTCTGGAAACACCATATATTTT. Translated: CASSLERFSGNTIYF.